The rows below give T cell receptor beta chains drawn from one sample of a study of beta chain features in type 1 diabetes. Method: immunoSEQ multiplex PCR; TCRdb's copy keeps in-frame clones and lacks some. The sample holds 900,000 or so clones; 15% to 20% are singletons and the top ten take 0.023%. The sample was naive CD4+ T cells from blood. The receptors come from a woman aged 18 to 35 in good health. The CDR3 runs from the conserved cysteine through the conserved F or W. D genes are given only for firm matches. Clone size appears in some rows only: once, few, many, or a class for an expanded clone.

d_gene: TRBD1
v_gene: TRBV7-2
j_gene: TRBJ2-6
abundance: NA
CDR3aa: CASSPQTGGAGANVLTF
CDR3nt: TGTGCCAGCAGTCCGCAGACAGGGGGCGCTGGGGCCAACGTCCTGACTTTC

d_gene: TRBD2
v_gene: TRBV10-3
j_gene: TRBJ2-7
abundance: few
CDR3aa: CAISGRTSGASSYEQYF
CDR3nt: TGTGCCATCAGTGGCCGGACTAGCGGGGCTAGCTCCTACGAGCAGTACTTC

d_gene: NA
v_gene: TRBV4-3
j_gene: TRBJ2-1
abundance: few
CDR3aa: CASSQVGGLVMKQFF
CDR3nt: TGCGCCAGCAGCCAAGTCGGGGGATTGGTAATGAAGCAGTTCTTC

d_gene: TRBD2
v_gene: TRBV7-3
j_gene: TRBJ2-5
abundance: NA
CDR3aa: CASSSLAGAQETQYF
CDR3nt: TGTGCCAGCAGCTCACTAGCGGGGGCCCAAGAGACCCAGTACTTC

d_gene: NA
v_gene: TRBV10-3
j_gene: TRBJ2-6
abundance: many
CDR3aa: CAISVSGIGANVLTF
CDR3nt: TGTGCCATCAGTGTCTCCGGGATTGGGGCCAACGTCCTGACTTTC

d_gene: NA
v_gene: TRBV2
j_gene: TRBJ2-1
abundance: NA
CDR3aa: CASSVGEQFF
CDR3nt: TGTGCCAGCAGTGTCGGGGAGCAGTTCTTC

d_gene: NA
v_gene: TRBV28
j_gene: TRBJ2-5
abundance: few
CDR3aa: CASSLLQGGETQYF
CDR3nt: TGTGCCAGCAGTTTATTGCAGGGTGGGGAGACCCAGTACTTC

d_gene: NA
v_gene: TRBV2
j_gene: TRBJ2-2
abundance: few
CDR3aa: CASSERGGRAGELFF
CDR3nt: TGTGCCAGCAGTGAACGTGGGGGGAGAGCCGGGGAGCTGTTTTTT

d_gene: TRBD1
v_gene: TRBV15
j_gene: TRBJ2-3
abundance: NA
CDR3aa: CATSRAIQGISTDTQYF
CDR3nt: TGTGCCACCAGCAGAGCTATACAGGGGATTAGCACAGATACGCAGTATTTT

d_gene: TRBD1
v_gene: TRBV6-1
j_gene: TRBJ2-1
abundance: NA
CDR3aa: CASRRQGALNEQFF
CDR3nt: TGTGCCAGCAGGAGACAGGGGGCTCTAAATGAGCAGTTCTTC

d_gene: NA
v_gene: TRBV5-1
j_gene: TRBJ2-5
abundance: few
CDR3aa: CASSLGLAQETQYF
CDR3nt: TGCGCCAGCAGCTTGGGATTAGCACAAGAGACCCAGTACTTC

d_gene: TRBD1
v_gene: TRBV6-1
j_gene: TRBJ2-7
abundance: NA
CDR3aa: CASSDVTGERSYEQYF
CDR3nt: TGTGCCAGCAGTGATGTCACAGGGGAAAGGTCCTACGAGCAGTACTTC

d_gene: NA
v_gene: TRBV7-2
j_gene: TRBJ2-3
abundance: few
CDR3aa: CASSRGGTDTQYF
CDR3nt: TGTGCCAGCTCAAGAGGCGGCACAGATACGCAGTATTTT

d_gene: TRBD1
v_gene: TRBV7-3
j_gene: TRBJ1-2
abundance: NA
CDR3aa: CASSLILAHPLTGGYGYTF
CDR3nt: TGTGCCAGCAGCTTAATTCTGGCACACCCTCTGACAGGGGGCTATGGCTACACCTTC

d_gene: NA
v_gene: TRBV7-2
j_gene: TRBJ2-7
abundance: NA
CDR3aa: CASSLGAGKNYEQYF
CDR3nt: TGTGCCAGCAGCTTAGGGGCAGGAAAAAACTACGAGCAGTACTTC

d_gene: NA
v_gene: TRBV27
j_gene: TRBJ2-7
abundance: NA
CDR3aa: CASWKTGLDYEQYF
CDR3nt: TGTGCCAGCTGGAAGACGGGACTGGACTACGAGCAGTACTTC

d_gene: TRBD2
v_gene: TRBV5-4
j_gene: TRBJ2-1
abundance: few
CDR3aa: CASRSSGRGYNEQFF
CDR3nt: TGTGCCAGCAGATCTAGCGGGAGGGGCTACAATGAGCAGTTCTTC

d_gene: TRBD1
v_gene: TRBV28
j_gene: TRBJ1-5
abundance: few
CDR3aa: CASRYRGSSNQPQHF
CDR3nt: TGTGCCAGCAGATACAGGGGTAGTAGCAATCAGCCCCAGCATTTT

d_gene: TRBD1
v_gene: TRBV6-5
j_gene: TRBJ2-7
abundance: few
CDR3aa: CASSRDRGPYYEQYF
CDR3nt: TGTGCCAGCAGCAGGGACAGGGGGCCATACTACGAGCAGTACTTC

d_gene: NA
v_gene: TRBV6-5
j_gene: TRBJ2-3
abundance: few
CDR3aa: CASSIGGTDTQYF
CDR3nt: TGTGCCAGCAGTATCGGAGGCACAGATACGCAGTATTTT

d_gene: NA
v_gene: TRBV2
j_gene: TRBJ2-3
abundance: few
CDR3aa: CASSVSHTQYF
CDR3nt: TGTGCCAGCAGTGTCTCTCATACGCAGTATTTT

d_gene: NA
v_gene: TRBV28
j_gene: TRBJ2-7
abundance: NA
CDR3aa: CASSRNGLFVNFF
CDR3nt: TGTGCCAGCAGTCGTAATGGGCTCTTTGTCAATTTTTTC

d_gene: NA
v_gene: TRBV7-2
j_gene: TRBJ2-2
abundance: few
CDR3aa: CASSRPPGSGGELFF
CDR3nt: TGTGCCAGTAGTAGGCCCCCGGGGAGCGGCGGGGAGCTGTTTTTT

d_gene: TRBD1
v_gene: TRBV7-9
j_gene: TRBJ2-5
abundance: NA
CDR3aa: CASSPRTGGGETQYF
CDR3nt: TGTGCCAGCAGCCCACGGACAGGGGGAGGAGAGACCCAGTACTTC

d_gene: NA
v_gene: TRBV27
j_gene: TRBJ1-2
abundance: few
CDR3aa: CASSLQSNYGYTF
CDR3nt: TGTGCCAGCAGTTTACAGTCGAACTATGGCTACACCTTC

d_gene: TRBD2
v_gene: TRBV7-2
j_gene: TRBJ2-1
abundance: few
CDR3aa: CASSLGGSLVNEQFF
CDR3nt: TGTGCCAGCAGCTTAGGCGGGAGCCTTGTGAATGAGCAGTTCTTC

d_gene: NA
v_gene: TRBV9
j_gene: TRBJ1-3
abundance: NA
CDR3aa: CASAQGTWKDTIYF
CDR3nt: TGTGCCAGCGCCCAGGGGACATGGAAAGACACCATATATTTT

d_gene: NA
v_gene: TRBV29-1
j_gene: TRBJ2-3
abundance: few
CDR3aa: CSVRALYTDTQYF
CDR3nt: TGCAGCGTGAGGGCTTTGTACACAGATACGCAGTATTTT

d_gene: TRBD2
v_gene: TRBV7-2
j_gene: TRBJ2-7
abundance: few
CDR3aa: CASSPSGIQTEQYF
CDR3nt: TGTGCCAGCAGCCCTAGCGGGATCCAGACGGAGCAGTACTTC

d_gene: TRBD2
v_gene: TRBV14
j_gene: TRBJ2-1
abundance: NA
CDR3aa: CASSQDRGLAGGRNNEQFF
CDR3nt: TGTGCCAGCAGCCAAGATAGGGGACTAGCGGGCGGTAGAAACAATGAGCAGTTCTTC

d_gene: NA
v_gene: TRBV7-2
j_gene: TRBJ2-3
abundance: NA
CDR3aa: CASSLAWGPGTDTQYF
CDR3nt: TGTGCCAGCAGCTTGGCTTGGGGACCCGGCACAGATACGCAGTATTTT

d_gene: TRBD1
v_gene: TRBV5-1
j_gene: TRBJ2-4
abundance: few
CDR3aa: CASTATGVAKNIQYF
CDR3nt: TGCGCCAGCACCGCTACAGGGGTAGCCAAAAACATTCAGTACTTC

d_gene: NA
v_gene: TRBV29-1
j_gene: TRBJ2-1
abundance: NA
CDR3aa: CSVHGRSVNGEQFF
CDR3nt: TGCAGCGTTCACGGAAGGTCTGTTAACGGTGAGCAGTTCTTC

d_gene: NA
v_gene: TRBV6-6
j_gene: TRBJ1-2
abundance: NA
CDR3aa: CASRNNYGYTF
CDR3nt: TGTGCCAGCAGAAATAACTATGGCTACACCTTC

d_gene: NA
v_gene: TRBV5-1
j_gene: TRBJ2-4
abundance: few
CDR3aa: CASSLGGRTNIQYF
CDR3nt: TGCGCCAGCAGCTTGGGGGGGCGAACAAACATTCAGTACTTC

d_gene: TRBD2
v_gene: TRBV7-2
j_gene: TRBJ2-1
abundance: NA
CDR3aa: CASHTLRAGLAGVGEQFF
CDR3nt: TGTGCCAGTCACACCTTAAGGGCCGGACTAGCGGGAGTGGGTGAGCAGTTCTTC

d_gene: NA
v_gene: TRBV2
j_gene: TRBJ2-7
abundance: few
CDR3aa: CASRGPGSYEQYF
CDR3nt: TGTGCCAGCAGGGGCCCGGGATCCTACGAGCAGTACTTC

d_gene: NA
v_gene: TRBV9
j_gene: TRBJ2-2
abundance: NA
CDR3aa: CASRKGHLNTGELFF
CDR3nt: TGTGCCAGCAGGAAGGGACACCTGAACACCGGGGAGCTGTTTTTT

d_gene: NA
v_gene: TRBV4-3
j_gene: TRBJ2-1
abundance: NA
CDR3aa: CASSQEDWAGVGERDNEQFF
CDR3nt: TGCGCCAGCAGCCAAGAAGATTGGGCAGGGGTGGGGGAGAGGGACAATGAGCAGTTCTTC

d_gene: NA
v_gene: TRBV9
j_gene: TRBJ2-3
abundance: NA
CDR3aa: CASSVATPGLSTDTQYF
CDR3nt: TGTGCCAGCAGCGTAGCCACACCGGGACTTAGCACAGATACGCAGTATTTT

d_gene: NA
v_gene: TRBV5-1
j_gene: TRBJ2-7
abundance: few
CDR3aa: CASSLQGLYEQYF
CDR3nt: TGCGCCAGCAGCTTGCAGGGTTTATACGAGCAGTACTTC

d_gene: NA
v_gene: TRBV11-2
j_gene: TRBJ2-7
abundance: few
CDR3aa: CASSLVSGTGLTYEQYF
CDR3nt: TGTGCCAGCAGCTTAGTGTCCGGTACAGGGTTAACCTACGAGCAGTACTTC

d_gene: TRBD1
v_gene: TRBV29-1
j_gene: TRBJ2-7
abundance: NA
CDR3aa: CSVEKNRGLSYEQYF
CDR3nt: TGCAGCGTTGAAAAAAACAGGGGGTTAAGCTACGAGCAGTACTTC

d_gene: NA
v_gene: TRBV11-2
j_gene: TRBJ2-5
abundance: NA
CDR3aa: CASSLGVGRETQYF
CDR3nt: TGTGCCAGCAGCTTAGGCGTAGGACGAGAGACCCAGTACTTC

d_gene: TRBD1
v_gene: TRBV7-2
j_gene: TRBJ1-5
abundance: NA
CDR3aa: CASSLSRTGSGNQPQHF
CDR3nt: TGTGCCAGCAGCTTATCTCGGACAGGGTCTGGCAATCAGCCCCAGCATTTT

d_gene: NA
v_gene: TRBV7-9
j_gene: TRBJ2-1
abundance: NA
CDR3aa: CASNLRGSNYNEQFF
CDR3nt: TGTGCCAGCAATTTACGCGGAAGCAACTACAATGAGCAGTTCTTC

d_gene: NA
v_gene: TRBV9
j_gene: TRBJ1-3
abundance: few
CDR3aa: CASSVEERGNTIYF
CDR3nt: TGTGCCAGCAGCGTAGAAGAACGCGGAAACACCATATATTTT

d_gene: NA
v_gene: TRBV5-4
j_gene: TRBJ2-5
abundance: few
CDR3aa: CASSITPMTETQYF
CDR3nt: TGTGCCAGCAGCATAACACCTATGACGGAGACCCAGTACTTC

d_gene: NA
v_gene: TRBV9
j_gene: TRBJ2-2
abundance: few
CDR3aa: CASSGRFIGTGELFF
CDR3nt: TGTGCCAGCAGCGGGAGGTTTATAGGCACCGGGGAGCTGTTTTTT

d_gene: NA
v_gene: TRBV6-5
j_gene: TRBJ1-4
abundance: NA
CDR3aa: CASSYSPRGVKLFF
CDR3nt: TGTGCCAGCAGTTACTCACCCAGGGGCGTAAAACTGTTTTTT

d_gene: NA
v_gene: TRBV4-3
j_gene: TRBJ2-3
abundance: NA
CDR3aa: CASSHQAVTDTQYF
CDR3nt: TGCGCCAGCAGCCATCAGGCGGTCACGGATACGCAGTATTTT

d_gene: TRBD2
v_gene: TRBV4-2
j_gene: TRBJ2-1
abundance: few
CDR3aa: CASSQEGGRVHNEQFF
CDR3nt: TGTGCCAGCAGCCAAGAAGGCGGGAGGGTACACAATGAGCAGTTCTTC

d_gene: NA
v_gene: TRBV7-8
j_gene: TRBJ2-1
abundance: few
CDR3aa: CASIDAGYLYNEQFF
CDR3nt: TGTGCCAGCATCGATGCGGGCTATCTCTACAATGAGCAGTTCTTC